The 2 T cell receptor beta chains reported below all come from one sample, sequenced in a study of blood T cells in healthy people across ages. Primers used in a second PCR of about 7 to 12 cycles were a sample-barcoded 5' primer and a J-beta primer mix. TCRdb ran MiXCR on the 5' RACE reads and lists one entry per CDR3 protein. Of about 1,400,000 distinct CDR3 sequences listed, approximately 42% are singletons. Sequenced material: blood. The receptors originated from a woman in her late teens or twenties in good health.

The chain couples TRBV6-1 to TRBJ1-5, with D unresolved. The CDR3 is 11 residues long. The germline V gene has CDR1 MNHNS and CDR2 SASEGT. Between the trimmed V and J ends, which lost 6 bases and 9 bases, there was a span of 9 bases. The CDR3 sequence: CASSRLGPQHF. The DNA of the CDR3 is TGTGCCAGCAGCCGCTTGGGGCCCCAGCATTTT.

The genes are TRBV25-1 and TRBJ1-6; D is possibly TRBD1 (6 bases). This CDR3 spans 16 amino acids. Germline assignment: CDR1 MGHDK and CDR2 SYGVNS. V lost 7 bases to trimming and J lost 6 bases, with 19 bases between them. The CDR3 is CASKFSQGSANSPLHF. CDR3 nucleotides: TGTGCCAGCAAATTCTCACAGGGCTCAGCTAATTCACCCCTCCACTTT.